This TCR beta chain originates from a study of human T cells and chemical hapten exposure. TCRdb re-called the RACE reads with MiXCR, one entry per CDR3 protein. The sample carries more than 300,000 distinct CDR3 sequences, approximately 5.1% recorded once. The time point was: pre-sensitization, week 0. Treatment described: therapeutic diphenylcyclopropenone sensitization with weekly scalp DPC. The donor pool consisted of alopecia patients aged 18 to 70 years, considered suitable for DPC. The authors extracted total RNA from unfractionated whole blood. CDR3 size: 13 residues. Between the trimmed V and J ends, which lost 1 base and 7 bases, there was a span of 11 bases. Germline lookup yields CDR1 GTSNPN and CDR2 SVGIG (reference sequence). In its sample, this clonotype was seen many times.

The TCR originated in a woman between 45 and 60 years old with alopecia areata. Some clones in this sample may be carry-over from other donors' samples. The chain carries TRBV30 and TRBJ2-4; D may be TRBD1 or TRBD2 (5 bases each). This specimen consisted of whole blood, obtained in connection with sensitization to the hapten diphenylcyclopropenone (DPC). The CDR3 region is CAWSAGQANIQYF. CDR3 sequence (DNA): TGTGCCTGGAGTGCGGGGCAAGCGAACATTCAGTACTTC.